This entry lists 16 T cell receptor beta chains sequenced from one sample in a study of blood T cell repertoires in COVID-19. Data came from immunoSEQ multiplex PCR; TCRdb stores just in-frame clones and leaves some out. The sample shows some 150,000 clones, roughly 87% of them seen only once. Source material: peripheral blood. The receptors shown here come from a woman aged 55-70 years who had recovered from COVID-19.

This clone was detected once. This chain links TRBV28 with TRBJ2-3; possibly TRBD2 for D (7 bases). The CDR3 extends over 17 amino acids. The germline V and J ends were trimmed by 4 bases and 1 base, with 18 bases remaining between them. The germline gives CDR1 MDHEN, CDR2 SYDVKM. In DNA form, the CDR3 reads TGTGCCAGCAGTTCCCTACGGGGGGCCGGCGGCACAGATACGCAGTATTTT. It specifies CASSSLRGAGGTDTQYF.

This clone has only one observation. This sequence joins TRBV6-2 or TRBV6-3 and TRBJ2-3; D perhaps matches TRBD1 (6 bases). V was trimmed by 0 bases and J by 2 bases, leaving 24 bases between them. Germline values: CDR1 MNHEY, CDR2 SVGEGT. This CDR3 contains 20 residues. The CDR3 DNA follows: TGTGCCAGCAGTTACTCGAGGGGACACTTTTCTAGCAAGTCCACAGATACGCAGTATTTT. As protein: CASSYSRGHFSSKSTDTQYF.

There are a few counts of this clone. The chain employs TRBV10-3 and TRBJ2-3; 8 bases map to TRBD2. V was clipped by 10 bases and J by 1 base; unmatched bases: 1. Germline lookup yields CDR1 ENHRY and CDR2 SYGVKD. The CDR3 is made up of 12 amino acids. CDR3 region: CATTSGTDTQYF. CDR3 sequence (DNA): TGTGCCACGACTAGCGGCACAGATACGCAGTATTTT.

The genes are TRBV7-8 and TRBJ1-2, with TRBD1 matching over 7 bases. CDR1 SGHVS and CDR2 FQNEAQ come from the germline V gene. CDR3 length: 15 residues. Trimming cost V 5 bases and J 6 bases; bases outside gene matches: 12. The CDR3 DNA reads TGTGCCAGCAGCCCTCGGGACAGCCGTCAAAATGGCTACACCTTC. This sequence encodes CASSPRDSRQNGYTF.

The rearrangement joins TRBV3-1 (or the pseudogene TRBV3-2) to TRBJ1-2; a possible D gene is TRBD1 (6 bases). Germline values: CDR1 LGHDT, CDR2 YNNKEL (reference sequence). The CDR3 covers 16 residues. V lost 2 bases to trimming and J lost 0 bases, with 13 bases between them. The CDR3 protein is CASSQNLWTANYGYTF. CDR3 nucleotide sequence: TGTGCCAGCAGCCAAAACTTATGGACAGCTAACTATGGCTACACCTTC.

This chain joins TRBV6-5 and TRBJ1-5, with D tentatively TRBD1 (5 bases). V dropped 0 bases and J dropped 7 bases, with 16 bases sitting between them. CDR3 length: 16 residues. Germline V gene data show CDR1 as MNHEY and CDR2 as SVGAGI. CDR3 sequence: CASSYSIGASGQPQHF. The CDR3 DNA sequence: TGTGCCAGCAGTTACTCCATAGGGGCCTCCGGGCAGCCCCAGCATTTT.

V usage is TRBV27 and J usage is TRBJ2-5, with TRBD1 matching over 7 bases. V trimming: 5 bases; J trimming: 2 bases; junction bases outside the gene matches: 5. The CDR3 extends over 14 amino acids. CDR1 is MNHEY, CDR2 SMNVEV, per germline (reference sequence). The CDR3, as DNA: TGTGCCAGCAGTCCTAACAGGGGTCAAGAGACCCAGTACTTC. This encodes CASSPNRGQETQYF.

The rearrangement links TRBV20-1 to TRBJ2-7; D is unclear. V shed 5 bases and J shed 5 bases, with 7 bases lying between them. Germline loops: CDR1 DFQATT, CDR2 SNEGSKA (reference sequence). The CDR3 totals 10 residues. The CDR3: CSAFADEQYF. The CDR3 coding sequence is TGCAGTGCTTTTGCGGACGAGCAGTACTTC.

The chain combines TRBV28 with TRBJ2-2, with 11 bases matching TRBD2. The CDR3 totals 17 residues. J lost 2 bases, V lost 2 bases, and 4 bases had no gene match. Germline CDR1 is MDHEN and CDR2 is SYDVKM. CDR3: CASSLGLAGGNTGELFF. CDR3 nucleotides: TGTGCCAGCAGTTTAGGTCTAGCGGGGGGAAACACCGGGGAGCTGTTTTTT. The full variable domain, with the rest looked up from reference TRBV28 and TRBJ2-2, is DVKVTQSSRYLVKRTGEKVFLECVQDMDHENMFWYRQDPGLGLRLIYFSYDVKMKEKGDIPEGYSVSREKKERFSLILESASTNQTSMYLCASSLGLAGGNTGELFFGEGSRLTVL.

The chain employs TRBV6-4 and TRBJ1-1, with D possibly matching TRBD1 (6 bases). This CDR3 is 13 amino acids long. The V gene's germline CDR1 is MRHNA and CDR2 SNTAGT. Trimming cost V 6 bases and J 1 base, with 9 bases left between them. The CDR3 reads CASRLGQNTEAFF. CDR3 nucleotide sequence: TGTGCCAGCAGACTGGGACAGAACACTGAAGCTTTCTTT.

The chain couples TRBV18 to TRBJ2-5; D ambiguous. Germline CDR1 is KGHSH and CDR2 is LQKENI. The V end was cut by 3 bases, the J end by 1 base, with 6 bases between. The CDR3 length is 13 residues. For the CDR3, the DNA is TGTGCCAGCTCACCTGAGTTCCAAGAGACCCAGTACTTC. Translating gives CASSPEFQETQYF.

V usage is TRBV3-1 (or the pseudogene TRBV3-2) and J usage is TRBJ2-2; D gene uncertain. CDR1 and CDR2 (germline): LGHDT, YNNKEL (reference sequence). There are 13 residues in the CDR3. Trimming removed 6 bases at V and 1 base at J, with 6 bases between. CDR3 amino acids: CASSNRNTGELFF. CDR3 DNA: TGTGCCAGCAGTAACAGGAACACCGGGGAGCTGTTTTTT.

In this sample, this clone turned up a few times. The chain employs TRBV19 and TRBJ2-3; 13 bases align to TRBD2. Germline values: CDR1 LNHDA, CDR2 SQIVND (reference sequence). V lost 9 bases to trimming and J lost 6 bases; unmatched junction nucleotides: 0. This CDR3 has 12 amino acids. In nucleotides, the CDR3 is TGTGCCAGGACTAGCGGGGGGGATACGCAGTATTTT. Protein: CARTSGGDTQYF.

The rearrangement links TRBV19 to TRBJ2-5, with TRBD1 matching over 8 bases. Germline V gene lookup returns CDR1 LNHDA and CDR2 SQIVND (reference sequence). J was trimmed by 2 bases and V by 5 bases; bases with no gene match: 7. This CDR3 region has 15 residues. The CDR3 loop reads CASSPTGAHQETQYF. The CDR3 nucleotides are TGTGCCAGTAGTCCGACAGGGGCCCATCAAGAGACCCAGTACTTC.

This clone was detected only once. This rearrangement joins TRBV29-1 to TRBJ2-1; TRBD1 matches 9 bases. From germline, CDR1 is SQVTM and CDR2 ANQGSEA. CDR3 length: 13 amino acids. J lost 6 bases, V lost 3 bases, and 3 bases had no gene match. In nucleotides, the CDR3 is TGCAGCGTTGAGGGGACAGGGCGCAATGAGCAGTTCTTC. It translates to CSVEGTGRNEQFF.

The rearrangement joins TRBV3-1 (or the pseudogene TRBV3-2) to TRBJ1-5, with 9 bases aligning to TRBD1. Germline CDR1 reads LGHDT; CDR2 reads YNNKEL (reference sequence). V shed 3 bases and J 3 bases; nucleotides not matched to a gene: 9. CDR3 length: 17 residues. CDR3: CASSQAFRDRVNQPQHF. The CDR3 DNA is TGTGCCAGCAGCCAGGCCTTCCGGGACAGGGTCAATCAGCCCCAGCATTTT.